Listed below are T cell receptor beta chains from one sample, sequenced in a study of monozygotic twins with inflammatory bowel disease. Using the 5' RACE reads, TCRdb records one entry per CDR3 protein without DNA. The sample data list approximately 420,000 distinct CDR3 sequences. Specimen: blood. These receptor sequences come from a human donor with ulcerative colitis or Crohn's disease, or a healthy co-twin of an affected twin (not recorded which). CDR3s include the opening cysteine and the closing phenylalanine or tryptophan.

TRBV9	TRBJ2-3	CASSANTDTQYF
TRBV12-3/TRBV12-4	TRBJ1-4	CASSNGGERNEKLFF
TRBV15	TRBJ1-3	CATSRDPGAGLRNTIYF
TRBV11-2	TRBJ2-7	CASRRERQSYEQYF
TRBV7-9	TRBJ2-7	CASSLGTTSYEQYF
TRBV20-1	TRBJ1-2	CSARDRDRGRGNYGYTF
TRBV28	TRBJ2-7	CASSFTDPTYQYF
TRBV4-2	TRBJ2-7	CASSHQQGVYEQYF
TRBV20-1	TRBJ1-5	CSTPFGGGNQPQHF
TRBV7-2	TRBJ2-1	CASSFSSGAREQFF
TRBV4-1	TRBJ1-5	CASSQDRGINQPQHF
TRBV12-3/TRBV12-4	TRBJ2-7	CASSGQGAAYEQYF
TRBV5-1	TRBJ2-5	CASSIGQLQETQYF
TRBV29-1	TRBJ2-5	CSVRLAGVETQYF
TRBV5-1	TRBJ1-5	CASSPDGQGNQPQHF
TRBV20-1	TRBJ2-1	CSARALAGITSYNEQFF
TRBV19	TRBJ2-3	CASSISPQVSTDTQYF
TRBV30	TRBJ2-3	CAWSAVQDTQYF
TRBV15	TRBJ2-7	CATSRRLAGKPYEQYF
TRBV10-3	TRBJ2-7	CAISPVSYEQYF
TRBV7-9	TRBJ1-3	CASSLEGGAGNTIYF
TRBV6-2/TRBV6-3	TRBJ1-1	CASSYSPGGEGGSLPNTEAFF
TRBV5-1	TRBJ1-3	CASSGTGVVGNTIYF
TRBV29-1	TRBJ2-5	CSVADMGLRETQYF
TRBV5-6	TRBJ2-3	CASSYAGTGFPLHSDTQYF
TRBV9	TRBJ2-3	CASSVTGGPPDTQYF
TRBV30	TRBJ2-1	CAWSYGVGDEQFF
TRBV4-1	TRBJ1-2	CASSQVGAWEDGYTF
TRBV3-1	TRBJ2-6	CASSQDPGRLSSGANVLTF
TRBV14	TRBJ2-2	CASSQDLVPGELFF
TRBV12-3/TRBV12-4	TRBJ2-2	CARKRETQPHHTGELFF
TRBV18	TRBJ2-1	CASSLGRRNLDEQFF